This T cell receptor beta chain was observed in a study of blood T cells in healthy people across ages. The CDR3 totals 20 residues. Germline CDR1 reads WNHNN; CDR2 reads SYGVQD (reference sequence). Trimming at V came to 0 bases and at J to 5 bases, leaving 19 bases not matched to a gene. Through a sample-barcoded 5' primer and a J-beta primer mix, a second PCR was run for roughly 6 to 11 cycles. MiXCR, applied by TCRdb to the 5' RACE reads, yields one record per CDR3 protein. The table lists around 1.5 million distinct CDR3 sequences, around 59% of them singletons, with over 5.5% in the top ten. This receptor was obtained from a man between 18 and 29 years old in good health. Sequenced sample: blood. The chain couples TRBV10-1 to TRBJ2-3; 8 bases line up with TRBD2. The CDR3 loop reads CASSESDNRLAIQVIDTQYF. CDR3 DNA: TGCGCCAGCAGTGAGTCGGACAACCGACTAGCGATTCAGGTGATAGATACGCAGTATTTT.